The present entry profiles one T cell receptor (beta chain) with its context. Its antigen is unidentified. Here immunoSEQ multiplex PCR was the method, and the copy in TCRdb shows in-frame clones only, minus some. The repertoire holds 43,000 or so clones, with around 77% as singletons. Trimming took 6 bases from V and 14 from J, leaving 14 bases between them. Germline V CDR1 and CDR2: MNHNS, SASEGT. The CDR3 has 12 residues. This sample was taken from a study of OX40 agonist ivuxolimab in advanced cancers. In the study overall: Cohort: approximately 83% men, mean age 60, aged roughly 23 to 90. Findings of the study overall: CD8+ T cells (on average) carried more expanded clones than CD4+ T cells.

The sequences come from CD4+ or CD8+ T cells sorted from blood, collected in a trial of the OX40 agonist ivuxolimab. This clonotype was sampled from an adult with an advanced solid tumor such as melanoma, head and neck, liver or kidney cancer. The rearrangement links TRBV6-1 to TRBJ1-6; no firm D call. The CDR3 loop reads CASSRPEGTLHF. The CDR3 DNA reads TGTGCCAGCAGCCGTCCGGAAGGGACCCTCCACTTT.